Below are 24 T cell receptor beta chains sequenced from a single sample in a study of blood T cell repertoires in COVID-19. Method: immunoSEQ multiplex PCR; TCRdb's copy keeps in-frame clones and lacks some. Among approximately 230,000 clones listed, 88% were seen once. The sequencing input was peripheral blood. These TCRs come from a woman aged 25 to 39 with COVID-19, enrolled during active disease.

The sample holds a few counts of this clone. The chain joins TRBV7-2 to TRBJ2-7; TRBD1 matches at 8 bases. J was trimmed by 4 bases and V by 1 base; bases with no gene match: 15. There are 18 residues in the CDR3. CDR1 is SGHTA, CDR2 FQGNSA, per germline. The chain's CDR3 is CASSLGFMGRTGSYEQYF. The CDR3 DNA follows: TGTGCCAGCAGCTTAGGTTTCATGGGCCGGACAGGGTCGTACGAGCAGTACTTC.

The V call is TRBV3-1 (or the pseudogene TRBV3-2), the J call TRBJ1-2, with no clear D. With 4 bases removed from V and 2 bases from J, the gap between germline ends came to 11 bases. CDR3 size: 14 residues. CDR1 LGHDT and CDR2 YNNKEL come from the germline V gene (reference sequence). The CDR3 is CASSPVKLNYGYTF. DNA of the CDR3: TGTGCCAGCAGCCCGGTTAAACTGAACTATGGCTACACCTTC.

CDR3 in DNA: TGTGCCAGCAGCTCGACAGGGGGATACACTGAAGCTTTCTTT. As protein: CASSSTGGYTEAFF. The chain couples TRBV7-2 to TRBJ1-1, with 9 bases identical to TRBD1. The CDR3 is 14 residues long. V was clipped by 4 bases and J by 3 bases; unmatched bases: 3. Looked up from germline, CDR1 is SGHTA and CDR2 is FQGNSA.

The chain uses TRBV6-5 and TRBJ2-7; D gene unclear. Trimming removed 5 bases at V and 4 bases at J, with 9 bases between. Per the germline V gene, CDR1 is MNHEY and CDR2 is SVGAGI. The CDR3 totals 12 residues. As DNA, the CDR3 is TGTGCCAGCAGTCACCGAGAATACGAGCAGTACGTC. Translation gives CASSHREYEQYV.

The chain links TRBV7-9 to TRBJ2-3; D possibly corresponds to TRBD2 (6 bases). Trimming took off 1 base at V and 4 bases at J, with 15 bases between the two ends. The CDR3 totals 16 residues. CDR1 SEHNR and CDR2 FQNEAQ come from the germline V gene (reference sequence). CDR3 residues: CASSLGVIASADTQYF. The CDR3 DNA is TGTGCCAGCAGCTTAGGGGTGATTGCTAGCGCAGATACGCAGTATTTT.

This clone came up once. The chain couples TRBV6-6 to TRBJ1-2; TRBD1 agrees at 9 bases. V was pared by 2 bases and J by 7 bases, with 8 bases of the junction left unmatched. CDR3 size: 15 residues. CDR1 and CDR2 (germline): MNHNY, SVGAGI (reference sequence). CDR3 sequence: CASSYTSDRGGGYTF. The CDR3, as DNA: TGTGCCAGCAGTTACACCTCTGACAGGGGGGGTGGCTACACCTTC.

The DNA for the CDR3 is TGTGCCAGCAGTCCCCCGGTTGCATACACCGGGGAGCTGTTTTTT. Translated: CASSPPVAYTGELFF. The chain employs TRBV6-6 and TRBJ2-2, with unresolved D. Trimming shortened V by 5 bases and J by 3 bases, and 13 bases separated the two germline ends. The CDR3 is made up of 15 amino acids. The germline V gene has CDR1 MNHNY and CDR2 SVGAGI (reference sequence).

This clone has just one count. The J gene is TRBJ2-3, the V gene TRBV29-1; 8 bases fit TRBD2. J lost 0 bases, V lost 4 bases, and 18 bases had no gene match. The V gene's germline CDR1 is SQVTM and CDR2 ANQGSEA. The CDR3 length is 19 residues. CDR3 nucleotides: TGCAGCGTTGGGTCCGCGAGGACTATACTAGCGGCTAGCACAGATACGCAGTATTTT. Encoded protein: CSVGSARTILAASTDTQYF.

CDR3 in DNA: TGTGCCAGCAGTGGACCGGGACAGCCATCCAATCAGCCCCAGCATTTT. Protein sequence: CASSGPGQPSNQPQHF. The chain employs TRBV6-6 and TRBJ1-5; 7 bases line up with TRBD1. This CDR3 has 16 amino acids. Germline trimming cut 5 bases from V and 3 bases from J; bases unmatched to any gene: 10. The germline V gene has CDR1 MNHNY and CDR2 SVGAGI (reference sequence).

This chain links TRBV29-1 with TRBJ2-3; D is possibly TRBD2 (6 bases). The CDR3 consists of 12 residues. Germline V gene data show CDR1 as SQVTM and CDR2 as ANQGSEA. As DNA, the CDR3 is TGCAGTTCTAGGGAGGCTTCGGATACGCAGTATTTT. It specifies CSSREASDTQYF.

This rearrangement joins TRBV9 to TRBJ2-3, with D unresolved. CDR1 is SGDLS and CDR2 is YYNGEE in the germline V gene. CDR3 size: 17 residues. Trimming took 3 bases from V and 0 from J, leaving 17 bases between them. CDR3 sequence: CASSEPIDFTSTDTQYF. CDR3 in DNA: TGTGCCAGCAGCGAGCCGATCGACTTCACTAGCACAGATACGCAGTATTTT. Full variable domain (outside the CDR3, taken from reference TRBV9 and TRBJ2-3): DSGVTQTPKHLITATGQRVTLRCSPRSGDLSVYWYQQSLDQGLQFLIQYYNGEERAKGNILERFSAQQFPDLHSELNLSSLELGDSALYFCASSEPIDFTSTDTQYFGPGTRLTVL.

The CDR3 sequence is CASSEEIFGSEAFF. CDR3 in DNA: TGTGCCAGCAGTGAAGAAATTTTCGGTTCTGAAGCTTTCTTT. The chain employs TRBV2 and TRBJ1-1; D unresolved. Looked up from germline, CDR1 is SNHLY and CDR2 is FYNNEI. There are 14 residues in the CDR3. Trimming removed 1 base at V and 6 bases at J, with 12 bases between.

The chain recombines TRBV29-1 with TRBJ1-2; D unclear. The CDR3 loop spans 14 amino acids. The V end was cut by 0 bases, the J end by 2 bases, with 10 bases between. Per germline, CDR1 SQVTM and CDR2 ANQGSEA. The CDR3 DNA follows: TGCAGCGTTGAAGATACAGTCCGGAACTATGGCTACACCTTC. It translates to CSVEDTVRNYGYTF.

In the case of this clone: The identical CDR3 is also encoded by other nucleotide sequences in the sample. Written as DNA, the CDR3 is TGCGCCAGCAGCTTGGACGGTTCAGGGGCGATTCAAGAGACCCAGTACTTC. This sequence encodes CASSLDGSGAIQETQYF. The J gene is TRBJ2-5, the V gene TRBV5-1; a weak D match, TRBD1 (6 bases). V dropped 0 bases and J dropped 2 bases, with 17 bases sitting between them. Per the germline V gene, CDR1 is SGHRS and CDR2 is YFSETQ. The CDR3 sequence is 17 residues long.

The V call is TRBV6-5, the J call TRBJ2-2; 7 bases fit TRBD2. Trimming at V came to 8 bases and at J to 4 bases, leaving 7 bases not matched to a gene. Looked up from germline, CDR1 is MNHEY and CDR2 is SVGAGI. This CDR3 spans 14 amino acids. In DNA, the CDR3 is TGTGCCAGCTCTGGGGGGGACCTCACCGGGGAGCTGTTTTTT. Its translation is CASSGGDLTGELFF.

In this sample, this clone turned up a few times. The rearrangement uses TRBV10-3 and TRBJ2-1, with D perhaps matching TRBD1 (6 bases). The CDR3 contains 13 residues. Germline V gene data show CDR1 as ENHRY and CDR2 as SYGVKD. Trimming stripped 5 bases from V and 9 bases from J, with 14 bases between. CDR3 in DNA: TGTGCCATCAGTCCCTCTGGGGGCGGTGAGCAGTTCTTC. This gives the protein CAISPSGGGEQFF.

This clone appeared a single time. This chain joins TRBV18 and TRBJ2-1; 9 bases fit TRBD2. The CDR3 is 15 amino acids. Per germline, CDR1 KGHSH and CDR2 LQKENI. The trim removed 2 bases at V and 7 bases at J, leaving 6 bases unmatched. CDR3 coding DNA: TGTGCCAGCTCACCAGGGACTAGCCAGAATAATGAGCAGTTCTTC. The encoded protein is CASSPGTSQNNEQFF.

This chain uses TRBV19 with TRBJ2-2; 8 bases fit TRBD1. The CDR3 contains 18 residues. The ends lost 7 bases at V and 4 bases at J; junction bases unmatched: 17. CDR1 is LNHDA and CDR2 is SQIVND in the germline V gene (reference sequence). The CDR3 region is CASTLAGQALGSTGELFF. CDR3 nucleotide sequence: TGTGCCAGTACCCTCGCGGGACAGGCATTGGGGAGCACCGGGGAGCTGTTTTTT.

The V gene is TRBV6-5, the J gene TRBJ2-2; 9 nucleotides match TRBD1. Germline values: CDR1 MNHEY, CDR2 SVGAGI. The CDR3 totals 15 residues. V was pared by 6 bases and J by 1 base, with 3 bases of the junction left unmatched. The CDR3 DNA reads TGTGCCAGCAGCCCGGGACAGGGGAACACCGGGGAGCTGTTTTTT. This translates into CASSPGQGNTGELFF.

The V call is TRBV11-2, the J call TRBJ1-1, with TRBD1 identical over 9 bases. The CDR3 is 15 residues long. Trimming took 5 bases from V and 11 from J; bases not matched to a gene: 15. Per germline, CDR1 SGHAT and CDR2 FQNNGV. The CDR3 DNA sequence: TGTGCCAGCAGCCCCCCGGGACAGGGATTTGCAGAGGCTTTCTTT. Translating it yields CASSPPGQGFAEAFF.

The chain is built from TRBV2 and TRBJ2-2, with 8 bases that match TRBD2. The CDR3 sequence is 15 residues long. Per the germline V gene, CDR1 is SNHLY and CDR2 is FYNNEI. Trimming removed 6 bases from V and 5 bases from J; junction bases left unmatched: 8. CDR3 bases: TGTGCCAGCAGAAGGGTAGCGGGACGGACCGGGGAGCTGTTTTTT. It translates to CASRRVAGRTGELFF.

The genes are TRBV6-5 and TRBJ2-7; 9 bases are a match to TRBD2. The V gene end was trimmed by 2 bases and the J gene end by 7 bases; junction bases not matched to a gene: 6. The CDR3 has 14 residues. Germline V gene sequence: CDR1 MNHEY, CDR2 SVGAGI. The CDR3, as DNA: TGTGCCAGCAGTTACGGGACTAGCCTAGGGGAGCAGTACTTC. It encodes CASSYGTSLGEQYF.

The chain combines TRBV6-5 with TRBJ2-5; the match to TRBD1 covers 8 bases. V was pared by 2 bases and J by 1 base, with 3 bases of the junction left unmatched. CDR3 length equals 15 residues. Germline V gives CDR1 MNHEY, CDR2 SVGAGI. CDR3: CASSYRQGFQETQYF. For the CDR3, the DNA is TGTGCCAGCAGTTACAGACAGGGGTTCCAAGAGACCCAGTACTTC.

For the CDR3, the DNA is TGTGCCAGCAGTCCTCAGGGCGGAACCTCTGCTGGGGCCAACGTCCTGACTTTC. Its translation is CASSPQGGTSAGANVLTF. The chain joins TRBV2 to TRBJ2-6, with D perhaps TRBD1 (5 bases). Per the germline V gene, CDR1 is SNHLY and CDR2 is FYNNEI. V lost 5 bases and J 2 bases, leaving 19 bases between the germline ends. The CDR3 runs to 18 residues.